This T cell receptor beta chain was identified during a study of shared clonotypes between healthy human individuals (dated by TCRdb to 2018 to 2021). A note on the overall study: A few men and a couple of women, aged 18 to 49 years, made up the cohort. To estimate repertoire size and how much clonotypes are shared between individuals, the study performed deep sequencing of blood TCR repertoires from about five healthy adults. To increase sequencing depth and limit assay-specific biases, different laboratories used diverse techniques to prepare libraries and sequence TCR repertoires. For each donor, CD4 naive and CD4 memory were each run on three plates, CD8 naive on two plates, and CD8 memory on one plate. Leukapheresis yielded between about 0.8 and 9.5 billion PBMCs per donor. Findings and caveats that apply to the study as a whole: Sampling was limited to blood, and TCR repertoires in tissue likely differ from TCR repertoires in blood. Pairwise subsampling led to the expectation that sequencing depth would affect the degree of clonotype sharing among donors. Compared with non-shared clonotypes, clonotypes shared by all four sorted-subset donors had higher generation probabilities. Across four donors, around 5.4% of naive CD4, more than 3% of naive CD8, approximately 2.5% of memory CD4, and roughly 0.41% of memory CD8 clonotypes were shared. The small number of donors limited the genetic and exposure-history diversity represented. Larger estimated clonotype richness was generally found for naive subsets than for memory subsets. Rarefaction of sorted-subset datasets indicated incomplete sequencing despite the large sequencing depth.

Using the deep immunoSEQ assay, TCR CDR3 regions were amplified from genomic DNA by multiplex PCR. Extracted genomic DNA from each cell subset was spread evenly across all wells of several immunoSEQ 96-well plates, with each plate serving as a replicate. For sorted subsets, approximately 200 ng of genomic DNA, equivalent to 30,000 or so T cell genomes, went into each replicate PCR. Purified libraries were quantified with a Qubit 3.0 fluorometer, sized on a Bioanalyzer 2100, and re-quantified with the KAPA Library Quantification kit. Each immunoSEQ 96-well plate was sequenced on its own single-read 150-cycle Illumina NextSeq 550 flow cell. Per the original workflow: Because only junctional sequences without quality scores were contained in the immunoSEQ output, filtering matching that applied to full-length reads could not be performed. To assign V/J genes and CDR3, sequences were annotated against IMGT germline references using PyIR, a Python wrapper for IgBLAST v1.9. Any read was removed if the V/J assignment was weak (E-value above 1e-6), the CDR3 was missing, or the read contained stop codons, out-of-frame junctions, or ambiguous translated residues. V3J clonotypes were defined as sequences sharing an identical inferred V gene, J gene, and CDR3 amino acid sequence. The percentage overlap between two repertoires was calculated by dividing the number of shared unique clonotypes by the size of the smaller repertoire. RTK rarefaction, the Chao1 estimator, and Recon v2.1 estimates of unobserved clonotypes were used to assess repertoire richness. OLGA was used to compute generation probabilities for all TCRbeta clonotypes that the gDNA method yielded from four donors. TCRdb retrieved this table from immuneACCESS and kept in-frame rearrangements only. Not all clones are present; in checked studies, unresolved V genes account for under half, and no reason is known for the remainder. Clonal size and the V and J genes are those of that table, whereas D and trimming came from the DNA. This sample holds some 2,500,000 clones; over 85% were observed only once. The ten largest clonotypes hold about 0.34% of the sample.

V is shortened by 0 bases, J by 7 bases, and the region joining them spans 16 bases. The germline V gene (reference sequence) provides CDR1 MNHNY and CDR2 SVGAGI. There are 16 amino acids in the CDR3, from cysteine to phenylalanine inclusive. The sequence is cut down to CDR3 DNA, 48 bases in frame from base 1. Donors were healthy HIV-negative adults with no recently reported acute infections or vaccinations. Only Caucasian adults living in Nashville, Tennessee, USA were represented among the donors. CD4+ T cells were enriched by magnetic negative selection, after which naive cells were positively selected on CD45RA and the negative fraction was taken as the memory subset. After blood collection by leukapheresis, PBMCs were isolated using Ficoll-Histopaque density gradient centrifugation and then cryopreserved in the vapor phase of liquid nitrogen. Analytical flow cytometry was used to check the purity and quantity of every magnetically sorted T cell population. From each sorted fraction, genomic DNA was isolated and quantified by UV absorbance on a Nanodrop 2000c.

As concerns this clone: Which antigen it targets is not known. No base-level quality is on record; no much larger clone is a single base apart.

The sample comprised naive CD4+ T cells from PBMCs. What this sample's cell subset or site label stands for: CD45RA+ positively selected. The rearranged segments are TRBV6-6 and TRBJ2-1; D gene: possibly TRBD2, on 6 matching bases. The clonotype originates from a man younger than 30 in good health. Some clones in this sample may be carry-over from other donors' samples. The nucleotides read TGTGCCAGCAGTTACTCGGCCCTGGCGGGGCTTAATGAGCAGTTCTTC. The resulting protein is CASSYSALAGLNEQFF.